Below, 20 T cell receptor beta chains from the same sample are listed, as sequenced in a study of OX40 agonist ivuxolimab in advanced cancers. Some clones are missing from TCRdb's copy, which holds only in-frame ones; the method was immunoSEQ multiplex PCR. The sample lists tens of thousands of clones, less than 90% occurring once. Sequencing used CD4+ or CD8+ T cells sorted from blood, obtained in a trial of the OX40 agonist ivuxolimab. Receptors originate from an adult with an advanced solid tumor such as melanoma, head and neck, liver or kidney cancer.

The genes are TRBV11-3 and TRBJ2-7; the match to TRBD1 covers 8 bases. V lost 1 base to trimming and J lost 3 bases; unmatched junction nucleotides: 8. In germline, CDR1 is SGHNT, CDR2 YENEEA. This CDR3 is built from 16 residues. Here the CDR3 reads CASSLVAGQGIYEQYF. The CDR3 DNA reads TGTGCCAGCAGCTTAGTAGCAGGACAGGGAATCTACGAGCAGTACTTC. The variable domain in full, completed from reference TRBV11-3 and TRBJ2-7, reads EAGVVQSPRYKIIEKKQPVAFWCNPISGHNTLYWYLQNLGQGPELLIRYENEEAVDDSQLPKDRFSAERLKGVDSTLKIQPAELGDSAVYLCASSLVAGQGIYEQYFGPGTRLTVT.

The V call is TRBV30, the J call TRBJ2-7; 9 bases map to TRBD1. This CDR3 is built from 18 residues. CDR1 GTSNPN and CDR2 SVGIG come from the germline V gene (reference sequence). With 0 bases clipped from V and 4 bases from J, the junction kept 16 bases outside the gene matches. This CDR3 reads CAWSVLRDREIFVYEQYF. CDR3 bases: TGTGCCTGGAGTGTACTAAGGGACAGGGAGATTTTCGTGTACGAGCAGTACTTC. Complete variable domain (other parts from reference TRBV30 and TRBJ2-7): SQTIHQWPATLVQPVGSPLSLECTVEGTSNPNLYWYRQAAGRGLQLLFYSVGIGQISSEVPQNLSASRPQDRQFILSSKKLLLSDSGFYLCAWSVLRDREIFVYEQYFGPGTRLTVT.

This chain uses TRBV7-8 with TRBJ2-7; no definite D call. The germline V gene encodes CDR1 SGHVS and CDR2 FQNEAQ. CDR3 length: 16 residues. The V gene lost 1 base and the J gene lost 7 bases, with 20 bases spanning the gap. CDR3 DNA sequence: TGTGCCAGCAGCTTAGGGTCCGGACCGAGGACCGGTGAGCAGTACTTC. Translating it yields CASSLGSGPRTGEQYF.

The V call is TRBV30, the J call TRBJ1-2; 8 nucleotides agree with TRBD1. The CDR3 consists of 11 residues. The germline V gene has CDR1 GTSNPN and CDR2 SVGIG (reference sequence). V was pared by 5 bases and J by 7 bases, with 3 bases of the junction left unmatched. CDR3 sequence: CAWADRGGYTF. The CDR3 DNA reads as TGTGCCTGGGCCGACAGGGGTGGCTACACCTTC. Combining the CDR3 with reference TRBV30 and TRBJ1-2 gives the whole variable domain SQTIHQWPATLVQPVGSPLSLECTVEGTSNPNLYWYRQAAGRGLQLLFYSVGIGQISSEVPQNLSASRPQDRQFILSSKKLLLSDSGFYLCAWADRGGYTFGSGTRLTVV.

The chain is built from TRBV6-1 and TRBJ2-6; no firm D call. Trimming cost V 6 bases and J 0 bases, with 9 bases left between them. The CDR3 has 15 residues. Germline values: CDR1 MNHNS, CDR2 SASEGT. CDR3 sequence reads: CASRRAFSGANVLTF. CDR3 nucleotides: TGTGCCAGCAGACGGGCCTTCTCTGGGGCCAACGTCCTGACTTTC.

The genes are TRBV19 and TRBJ1-1; the D gene is possibly TRBD1 (6 bases). Germline V gene data show CDR1 as LNHDA and CDR2 as SQIVND (reference sequence). Trimming cost V 3 bases and J 6 bases, with 14 bases left between them. The CDR3 consists of 14 residues. The DNA of the CDR3 is TGTGCCAGTAGTATCGGGGGGCTTCCAGCTGAAGCTTTCTTT. It is translated as CASSIGGLPAEAFF.

The chain employs TRBV7-2 and TRBJ2-3; TRBD2 aligns across 11 bases. The CDR3 has 15 residues. V lost 5 bases to trimming and J lost 5 bases; unmatched junction nucleotides: 6. Germline loops: CDR1 SGHTA, CDR2 FQGNSA. The CDR3 loop reads CASSDIGLAGDTQYF. In nucleotides, the CDR3 is TGTGCCAGCAGCGATATTGGACTAGCGGGAGATACGCAGTATTTT.

V usage is TRBV4-1 and J usage is TRBJ2-4; 14 nucleotides line up with TRBD2. Looked up from germline, CDR1 is MGHRA and CDR2 is YSYEKL. This CDR3 spans 21 amino acids. V shed 0 bases, J shed 3 bases, and the junction held 13 bases outside the gene matches. The CDR3 loop reads CASSQEQTGTSGGGGKNIQYF. For the CDR3, the DNA is TGCGCCAGCAGCCAAGAACAAACCGGGACTAGCGGGGGTGGAGGCAAAAACATTCAGTACTTC.

The CDR3, as DNA: TGTGCCAGCAGCTTGGACAGGGCCTACGAGCAGTACTTC. Translating gives CASSLDRAYEQYF. This sequence joins TRBV5-6 and TRBJ2-7, with D perhaps TRBD1 (6 bases). Germline CDR1 SGHDT, CDR2 YYEEEE. This CDR3 has 13 amino acids. V gave up 0 bases and J gave up 2 bases, with 6 bases separating them.

This rearrangement joins TRBV12-5 to TRBJ2-7, with 7 bases lining up with TRBD2. There are 13 residues in the CDR3. Trimming took 10 bases from V and 9 from J; bases not matched to a gene: 15. In germline, CDR1 is LGHNT, CDR2 FRNRAP. Here the CDR3 reads CATAASGTFGQYF. The CDR3 DNA reads TGTGCTACCGCGGCTAGCGGCACCTTCGGGCAGTACTTC.

The J gene is TRBJ1-2, the V gene TRBV9; 9 bases are a match to TRBD1. This CDR3 contains 15 residues. J was trimmed by 6 bases and V by 4 bases; bases with no gene match: 10. Germline CDR1 is SGDLS and CDR2 is YYNGEE. The chain's CDR3 is CASSPWTGVFDGYTF. DNA of the CDR3: TGTGCCAGCAGCCCTTGGACAGGGGTGTTCGATGGCTACACCTTC.

The V and J genes are TRBV6-4 and TRBJ2-3, with 12 bases matching TRBD2. The CDR3 length is 15 residues. The J segment lost 7 bases and the V segment lost 7 bases, leaving 9 bases of the junction unmatched. Germline-derived CDR1 and CDR2 are MRHNA and SNTAGT. In DNA form, the CDR3 reads TGTGCCAGCACTGGGACTAGCGGGCCAGCATATACGCAGTATTTT. This codes for CASTGTSGPAYTQYF.

The V and J genes are TRBV7-9 and TRBJ1-3; no reliable D call. Trimming cost V 2 bases and J 3 bases, with 5 bases left between them. Germline lookup yields CDR1 SEHNR and CDR2 FQNEAQ (reference sequence). CDR3 size: 13 residues. The CDR3 sequence is CASSLYSGNTIYF. The CDR3 nucleotides are TGTGCCAGCAGCTTATATAGTGGAAACACCATATATTTT.

The chain couples TRBV10-1 to TRBJ1-6, with D perhaps TRBD1 (6 bases). Germline V gene data show CDR1 as WNHNN and CDR2 as SYGVQD (reference sequence). The CDR3 length is 15 residues. In DNA form, the CDR3 reads TGCCCGATACCAAGATTACAGGGTAGGAATTCACCCCTCCACTTT. It yields the protein CPIPRLQGRNSPLHF.

This clone has a handful of counts. The chain joins TRBV4-1 to TRBJ1-5; TRBD1 might be the D (6 bases). The CDR3 spans 15 residues. V was pared by 0 bases and J by 6 bases, with 12 bases between. The V gene's germline CDR1 is MGHRA and CDR2 YSYEKL. The CDR3 region is CASSQDPRGVQPQHF. The DNA for the CDR3 is TGCGCCAGCAGCCAAGATCCAAGGGGGGTTCAGCCCCAGCATTTT.

V and J are TRBV27 and TRBJ1-1, with 7 bases matching TRBD1. The germline V gene encodes CDR1 MNHEY and CDR2 SMNVEV (reference sequence). Unmatched junction bases numbered 11, after V lost 8 bases and J lost 2 bases. The CDR3 has 15 residues. The CDR3, as DNA: TGTGCCAGCCGGACCCGGGACAGACCCAACACTGAAGCTTTCTTT. As protein: CASRTRDRPNTEAFF.

The J gene is TRBJ2-1, the V gene TRBV6-5; D might be TRBD1 (8 bases). CDR1 is MNHEY and CDR2 is SVGAGI in the germline V gene. The V end lost 6 bases, the J end lost 3 bases, and 12 bases lay between the germline ends. The CDR3 is made up of 14 amino acids. The CDR3 DNA reads as TGTGCCAGCAGACAGGGGGGGAACTACAATGAGCAGTTCTTC. Its protein product is CASRQGGNYNEQFF.

V is TRBV7-3 and J is TRBJ1-2; a weak D match, TRBD1 (5 bases). This CDR3 region has 13 residues. Germline CDR1 and CDR2: SGHTA and FQGTGA. Trimming stripped 3 bases from V and 4 bases from J, with 9 bases between. This chain's CDR3 is CASSFSGTYGYTF. CDR3 bases: TGTGCCAGCAGCTTTTCAGGGACCTATGGCTACACCTTC.

The J gene is TRBJ1-2, the V gene TRBV6-5; D not certain. Germline assignment: CDR1 MNHEY and CDR2 SVGAGI. The CDR3 has 12 amino acids. Trimming cost V 4 bases and J 5 bases, with 8 bases left between them. CDR3 coding DNA: TGTGCCAGCAGTTCGGGCGTTTATGGCTACACCTTC. Encoded protein: CASSSGVYGYTF.

The rearrangement uses TRBV9 and TRBJ2-2, with 12 bases lining up with TRBD2. The CDR3 is 15 residues long. CDR1 is SGDLS, CDR2 YYNGEE, per germline. The J segment lost 4 bases and the V segment lost 4 bases, leaving 2 bases of the junction unmatched. DNA of the CDR3: TGTGCCAGCAGCCTAGCGGGAGGGCCCACCGGGGAGCTGTTTTTT. It encodes CASSLAGGPTGELFF.